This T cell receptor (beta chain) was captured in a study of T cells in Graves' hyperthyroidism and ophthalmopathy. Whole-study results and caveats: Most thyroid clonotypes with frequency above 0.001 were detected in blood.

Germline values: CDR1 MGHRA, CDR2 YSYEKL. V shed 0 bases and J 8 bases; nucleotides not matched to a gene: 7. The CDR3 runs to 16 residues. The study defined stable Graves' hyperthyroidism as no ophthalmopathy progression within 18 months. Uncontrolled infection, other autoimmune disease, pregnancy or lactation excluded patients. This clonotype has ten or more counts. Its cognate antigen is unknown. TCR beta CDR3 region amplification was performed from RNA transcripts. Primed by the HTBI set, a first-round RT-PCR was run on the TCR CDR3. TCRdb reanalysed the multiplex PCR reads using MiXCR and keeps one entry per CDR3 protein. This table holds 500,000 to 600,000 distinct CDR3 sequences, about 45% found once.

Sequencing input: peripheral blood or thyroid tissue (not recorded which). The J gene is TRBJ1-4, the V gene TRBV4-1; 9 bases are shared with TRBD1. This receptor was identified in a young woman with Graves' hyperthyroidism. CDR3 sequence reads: CASSQEVGTGNEKLFF. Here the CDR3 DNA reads TGCGCCAGCAGCCAAGAAGTGGGGACAGGGAACGAAAAACTGTTTTTT.